Each of the 17 T cell receptor beta chains below was sequenced from the same sample in a study of STAT5B mutations in CD4+ large granular lymphocyte leukemia. TCRdb's table, derived via immunoSEQ multiplex PCR, lists solely in-frame clones and lacks some. The sample records 20,000 or so clones, about 80% being singletons. Sequencing used CD4+ T cells from blood buffy coats. These receptors were taken from a human donor in good health.

The rearrangement uses TRBV28 and TRBJ2-5; either TRBD1 or TRBD2 may supply D (5 bases each). V gave up 5 bases and J gave up 2 bases, with 15 bases separating them. Per the germline V gene, CDR1 is MDHEN and CDR2 is SYDVKM. The CDR3 runs 15 residues. CDR3 in amino acids: CASSPSSWGQETQYF. In DNA, the CDR3 is TGTGCCAGCAGTCCATCCTCATGGGGGCAAGAGACCCAGTACTTC.

The genes are TRBV6-5 and TRBJ2-7; D call uncertain. Trimming took off 6 bases at V and 6 bases at J, with 15 bases between the two ends. The CDR3 has 13 residues. Germline V lookup: CDR1 MNHEY, CDR2 SVGAGI. CDR3: CASSRMTGPEQYF. The CDR3 region has the DNA TGTGCCAGCAGCAGAATGACGGGCCCCGAGCAGTACTTC.

This clone was counted a few times. The chain combines TRBV19 with TRBJ1-1; D remains ambiguous. Trimming pared 3 bases from V and 1 base from J, leaving 6 bases between. Germline V gene sequence: CDR1 LNHDA, CDR2 SQIVND (reference sequence). The CDR3 is 13 amino acids. CDR3 nucleotide sequence: TGTGCCAGTAGTATTTCACAGAACACTGAAGCTTTCTTT. Its translation: CASSISQNTEAFF.

V and J are TRBV28 and TRBJ1-1; 7 nucleotides line up with TRBD1. The trim removed 2 bases at V and 4 bases at J, leaving 4 bases unmatched. Per the germline V gene, CDR1 is MDHEN and CDR2 is SYDVKM. The length of the CDR3 is 14 residues. The CDR3: CASSLEGAVTEAFF. The CDR3 coding sequence is TGTGCCAGCAGTTTAGAGGGGGCGGTCACTGAAGCTTTCTTT.

The J gene is TRBJ2-2, the V gene TRBV19; D is undetermined. This CDR3 has 14 residues. Germline lookup yields CDR1 LNHDA and CDR2 SQIVND (reference sequence). V gave up 8 bases and J gave up 1 base, with 11 bases separating them. CDR3 residues: CASGGTENTGELFF. CDR3 nucleotide sequence: TGTGCCAGTGGCGGTACAGAGAACACCGGGGAGCTGTTTTTT.

The rearrangement uses TRBV30 and TRBJ2-2; perhaps TRBD2 as D (5 bases). CDR3 length: 14 amino acids. CDR1 and CDR2 (germline): GTSNPN, SVGIG (reference sequence). The V end was cut by 0 bases, the J end by 7 bases, with 12 bases between. This chain's CDR3 is CAWSVLKSGGELFF. CDR3 DNA sequence: TGTGCCTGGAGTGTACTTAAGAGCGGCGGGGAGCTGTTTTTT. The whole variable domain, filled in from reference TRBV30 and TRBJ2-2, reads SQTIHQWPATLVQPVGSPLSLECTVEGTSNPNLYWYRQAAGRGLQLLFYSVGIGQISSEVPQNLSASRPQDRQFILSSKKLLLSDSGFYLCAWSVLKSGGELFFGEGSRLTVL.

In DNA, the CDR3 is TGTGCCAGCAGCCTAGGACTAGCGGGGGATGGGGATACGCAGTATTTT. Translation: CASSLGLAGDGDTQYF. This sequence joins TRBV7-8 and TRBJ2-3, with 13 bases aligning to TRBD2. The length of the CDR3 is 16 residues. The germline CDR1 and CDR2 sequences are SGHVS and FQNEAQ. Trimming took 5 bases from V and 6 from J; bases not matched to a gene: 8.

Comment on this clone: At one of its ends the junction is not consistent with the germline gene, which may arise from a read error. The chain uses TRBV6-5 and TRBJ1-5; D may be TRBD1 (6 bases). The CDR3 is 15 residues long. CDR1 is MNHEY, CDR2 SVGAGI, per germline. The CDR3 nucleotides read TGTGCCATCAGTGGGGGCATCGGGGAGGACCAGCCCCAGCATTTT. This codes for CAISGGIGEDQPQHF.

The chain recombines TRBV7-9 with TRBJ2-1; 11 bases map to TRBD2. Germline loops: CDR1 SEHNR, CDR2 FQNEAQ (reference sequence). The CDR3 runs to 18 residues. Trimming at V came to 0 bases and at J to 4 bases, leaving 8 bases not matched to a gene. Here the CDR3 reads CASSLASGGATKYNEQFF. The CDR3 region has the DNA TGTGCCAGCAGCTTAGCTAGCGGGGGGGCCACGAAGTACAATGAGCAGTTCTTC.

V is TRBV19 and J is TRBJ2-3, with 8 bases lining up with TRBD1. In germline, CDR1 is LNHDA, CDR2 SQIVND (reference sequence). The CDR3 sequence is 12 residues long. J gave up 14 bases and V 5 bases, and 9 bases lay outside the gene matches. The CDR3 bases are TGTGCCAGTAGTCCAGGGGGCGCAAGTCCGTATTTT. The encoded protein is CASSPGGASPYF.

V is TRBV11-3 and J is TRBJ2-2; the D is unclear. CDR1 is SGHNT, CDR2 YENEEA, per germline. Trimming cost V 3 bases and J 2 bases, with 1 base left between them. The CDR3 consists of 12 residues. CDR3 loop: CASSFNTGELFF. DNA for the CDR3: TGTGCCAGCAGCTTTAACACCGGGGAGCTGTTTTTT. Supplemented by reference TRBV11-3 and TRBJ2-2, the full variable domain reads EAGVVQSPRYKIIEKKQPVAFWCNPISGHNTLYWYLQNLGQGPELLIRYENEEAVDDSQLPKDRFSAERLKGVDSTLKIQPAELGDSAVYLCASSFNTGELFFGEGSRLTVL.

The V gene is TRBV4-1, the J gene TRBJ1-5; 10 bases are shared with TRBD1. Per germline, CDR1 MGHRA and CDR2 YSYEKL. V lost 1 base to trimming and J lost 7 bases; unmatched junction nucleotides: 7. This CDR3 has 16 amino acids. The CDR3 sequence is CASSQGSRQGAQPQHF. The CDR3 DNA sequence: TGCGCCAGCAGCCAAGGTTCTCGACAGGGGGCGCAGCCCCAGCATTTT.

This chain connects TRBV5-4 to TRBJ2-5; the D gene is possibly TRBD2 (5 bases). CDR3 size: 15 residues. CDR1 SGHNT and CDR2 YYREEE come from the germline V gene (reference sequence). Trimming removed 0 bases at V and 4 bases at J, with 13 bases between. The CDR3 loop is CASSLGGLAGETQYF. CDR3 bases: TGTGCCAGCAGCTTGGGGGGTCTAGCAGGAGAGACCCAGTACTTC.

CDR3: CASSYSGTRYSPLHF. Written as DNA, the CDR3 is TGTGCCAGCAGTTACTCTGGGACACGTTATTCACCCCTCCACTTT. J is TRBJ1-6 and V is TRBV6-6; possible D gene TRBD1, 6 bases. V shed 0 bases and J shed 8 bases, with 11 bases lying between them. This CDR3 comprises 15 residues. CDR1 is MNHNY, CDR2 SVGAGI, per germline (reference sequence).

The chain carries TRBV11-3 and TRBJ1-1; D gene uncertain. CDR1 and CDR2 from the germline V gene are SGHNT and YENEEA. V lost 6 bases to trimming and J lost 1 base, with 18 bases between them. There are 16 residues in the CDR3. The CDR3 spells CASRAEIRVPNTEAFF. The CDR3 nucleotides are TGTGCCAGCAGAGCCGAGATCCGGGTCCCGAACACTGAAGCTTTCTTT. Looking up the rest from reference TRBV11-3 and TRBJ1-1 gives the full variable domain: EAGVVQSPRYKIIEKKQPVAFWCNPISGHNTLYWYLQNLGQGPELLIRYENEEAVDDSQLPKDRFSAERLKGVDSTLKIQPAELGDSAVYLCASRAEIRVPNTEAFFGQGTRLTVV.

This clone was observed a handful of times. The chain links TRBV5-1 to TRBJ2-5; a possible D gene is TRBD1 (7 bases). V lost 0 bases, J lost 2 bases, and 11 bases lay in between. The CDR3 is 15 residues long. In germline, CDR1 is SGHRS, CDR2 YFSETQ. CDR3 bases: TGCGCCAGCAGCTTGGCCGCGGGACAGCAAGAGACCCAGTACTTC. This codes for CASSLAAGQQETQYF.

This clone was seen just once. The CDR3 nucleotides read TGTGCCAGTAGTTTCCCGTGGGCTAATGAAAAACTGTTTTTT. It is translated as CASSFPWANEKLFF. The chain combines TRBV19 with TRBJ1-4; the D is unclear. Germline loops: CDR1 LNHDA, CDR2 SQIVND (reference sequence). The V end lost 5 bases, the J end lost 3 bases, and 10 bases lay between the germline ends. The CDR3 extends over 14 amino acids.